The next 9 T cell receptor beta chains were all read from a single sample in a study of blood T cell repertoires in COVID-19. Sequencing used immunoSEQ multiplex PCR; TCRdb keeps in-frame clones, though not all of them. Among approximately 190,000 clones listed, roughly 80% were seen once. Sequences were obtained from peripheral blood. The receptors originated from a woman aged 55-75 years with COVID-19, enrolled during active disease.

This clone was detected a few times. J is TRBJ1-3 and V is TRBV6-1; tentative D call: TRBD1 (6 bases). Germline V lookup: CDR1 MNHNS, CDR2 SASEGT. Trimming removed 0 bases from V and 1 base from J, with 13 bases in between. CDR3 length: 17 amino acids. The CDR3 nucleotides are TGTGCCAGCAGTGAAGCGCTGGGACAATTGTCTGGAAACACCATATATTTT. It encodes CASSEALGQLSGNTIYF.

This clone has more than one count but fewer than ten. The CDR3: CASSYNLGSGEQYV. The CDR3 coding sequence is TGTGCCAGCAGTTACAATCTGGGTTCAGGAGAGCAGTACGTC. V usage is TRBV6-2 or TRBV6-3 and J usage is TRBJ2-7; D unclear. The CDR3 spans 14 residues. Germline assignment: CDR1 MNHEY and CDR2 SVGEGT. The V and J ends lost 2 bases and 7 bases respectively, with 15 bases between them.

The chain links TRBV7-2 to TRBJ2-5; the match to TRBD2 covers 10 bases. Germline trimming cut 3 bases from V and 2 bases from J; bases unmatched to any gene: 6. Looked up from germline, CDR1 is SGHTA and CDR2 is FQGNSA. The CDR3 spans 16 residues. The CDR3 region has the DNA TGTGCCAGCAGCTTTCAATGGACTAGCGGACAAGAGACCCAGTACTTC. Translating gives CASSFQWTSGQETQYF.

This clone showed up just once. The chain employs TRBV14 and TRBJ1-3, with D possibly being TRBD1 (5 bases). Germline V gives CDR1 SGHDN, CDR2 FVKESK. The CDR3 length is 15 residues. V was clipped by 2 bases and J by 0 bases, with 8 bases between them. For the CDR3, the DNA is TGTGCCAGCAGCCAATATCAGGGCTCTGGAAACACCATATATTTT. Amino acid sequence: CASSQYQGSGNTIYF.

The CDR3 bases are TGTGCCAGCAGTAGGGACAGTGAAGAGACCCAGTACTTC. This sequence encodes CASSRDSEETQYF. The chain uses TRBV27 and TRBJ2-5; 7 nucleotides agree with TRBD1. Per the germline V gene, CDR1 is MNHEY and CDR2 is SMNVEV (reference sequence). The CDR3 has 13 residues. V trimming: 5 bases; J trimming: 3 bases; junction bases outside the gene matches: 3.

Written as DNA, the CDR3 is TGTGCCAGCAGCCAAGAGGGGGCCCAGTACTTC. It is translated as CASSQEGAQYF. The genes are TRBV3-1 (or the pseudogene TRBV3-2) and TRBJ2-7, with D tentatively TRBD1 (6 bases). This CDR3 comprises 11 residues. In germline, CDR1 is LGHDT, CDR2 YNNKEL (reference sequence). Trimming shortened V by 0 bases and J by 10 bases, and 7 bases separated the two germline ends.

For this clone: A read error may account for a junction end that differs from germline. This sample also contains other DNA sequences that code for the same CDR3. V is TRBV7-7 and J is TRBJ2-3, with D perhaps matching TRBD2 (5 bases). CDR3 size: 13 residues. Germline V gene data show CDR1 as SSHAT and CDR2 as FNYEAQ (reference sequence). CDR3 sequence: CASSLDREDTQYF. DNA of the CDR3: TGTGCTAGCAGCTTAGACCGGGAAGATACGCAGTATTTT.

This clone was seen only a few times. CDR3 sequence (DNA): TGTGCCAGCAGTGAACGGATGACAGCTACTAACTATGGCTACACCTTC. This sequence encodes CASSERMTATNYGYTF. The chain couples TRBV2 to TRBJ1-2; a possible D gene is TRBD1 (5 bases). The CDR3 totals 16 residues. Trimming cost V 2 bases and J 0 bases, with 13 bases left between them. Per the germline V gene, CDR1 is SNHLY and CDR2 is FYNNEI.

The gene calls are TRBV5-1 and TRBJ1-5, with D possibly TRBD1 on 5 matching bases. V lost 0 bases and J 4 bases, leaving 8 bases between the germline ends. The germline V gene has CDR1 SGHRS and CDR2 YFSETQ. The CDR3 covers 14 residues. CDR3 in DNA: TGCGCCAGCAGCTTGGAGGGGCAGAATCAGCCCCAGCATTTT. It encodes CASSLEGQNQPQHF.